These 3 T cell receptor beta chains originate from one sample sequenced in a study of draining lymph node invasion in breast cancer. MiXCR, applied by TCRdb to the bulk RNA-seq reads, yields one record per CDR3 protein. The data hold fewer than 2,500 distinct CDR3 sequences, with over 75% observed a single time. Memory conventional CD4 T cells were sorted as CD4+ CD45RA- CD25- cells. The sequencing input was sorted memory CD4+ effector T cells from a lymph node. The receptors here all came from a female donor with luminal breast cancer.

V and J are TRBV11-2 and TRBJ2-5; D is possibly TRBD2 (6 bases). Germline V lookup: CDR1 SGHAT, CDR2 FQNNGV. This CDR3 has 13 residues. V gave up 6 bases and J gave up 5 bases, with 13 bases separating them. CDR3 amino acids: CASSFAGRETQYF. DNA of the CDR3: TGTGCCAGCAGTTTCGCGGGGCGGGAGACCCAGTACTTC.

The chain links TRBV6-5 to TRBJ1-5, with D tentatively TRBD1 (6 bases). V was shortened by 5 bases and J by 0 bases, with 11 bases between the two germline ends. Germline CDR1 and CDR2: MNHEY and SVGAGI. The CDR3 covers 15 residues. The CDR3 sequence is CASSPTGISNQPQHF. CDR3 nucleotides: TGTGCCAGCAGTCCAACAGGGATTAGCAATCAGCCCCAGCATTTT.

The chain is built from TRBV7-2 and TRBJ1-5; possible D gene TRBD1, 5 bases. The ends were cut back, 5 bases at V and 0 bases at J, with 8 bases in the middle. CDR1 and CDR2 (germline): SGHTA, FQGNSA. The CDR3 is 14 residues long. CDR3 in DNA: TGTGCCAGCAGCCCCGGGGGTAGCAATCAGCCCCAGCATTTT. It is translated as CASSPGGSNQPQHF.